These 23 T cell receptor beta chains were all obtained from the same sample, sequenced in a study of blood T cells in healthy people across ages. Sample-barcoded 5' priming and a J-beta primer mix drove a second PCR of roughly 6 to 12 cycles. TCRdb re-analysed the 5' RACE reads in MiXCR, keeping a single row per CDR3 protein. Among over a million distinct CDR3 sequences, approximately 43% were seen once, and the ten largest hold about 4%. Sample: blood. Receptors originate from a young woman in good health.

The genes are TRBV2 and TRBJ1-4; tentatively, D is TRBD1 (6 bases). This CDR3 spans 15 amino acids. V lost 7 bases and J 5 bases, leaving 17 bases between the germline ends. Germline lookup yields CDR1 SNHLY and CDR2 FYNNEI. The CDR3 protein is CASKRAGVSNEKLFF. In nucleotides, the CDR3 is TGTGCCAGCAAAAGAGCAGGGGTGTCAAATGAAAAACTGTTTTTT.

Turning to this clonotype: Since the CDR3 does not end with the conserved phenylalanine or tryptophan, this likely comes from a read error. No DNA is shown, since the ends of the CDR3 on it are uncertain; the CDR3 is the one TCRdb lists. This sequence joins TRBV21-1 and TRBJ1-4; TRBD1 is the table's D call and was not checked against the DNA. TRBV21-1 is tagged as a pseudogene. The CDR3 spans 15 residues, counting both ends. The CDR3 loop is CASRRDGSTNEKLFV.

The V call is TRBV12-3 or TRBV12-4, the J call TRBJ2-1; D is ambiguous. Trimming left V 2 bases short and J 5 bases short, with 13 bases between. The CDR3 loop spans 15 amino acids. Written as DNA, the CDR3 is TGTGCCAGCAGTTTACTTCGGGCCTTCGACAATGAGCAGTTCTTC. Translation gives CASSLLRAFDNEQFF.

This chain joins TRBV14 and TRBJ2-1; D unclear. The CDR3 contains 13 residues. The germline gives CDR1 SGHDN, CDR2 FVKESK. The V end lost 3 bases, the J end lost 4 bases, and 7 bases lay between the germline ends. Written as DNA, the CDR3 is TGTGCCAGCAGCCATCTGTCATACAATGAGCAGTTCTTC. This sequence encodes CASSHLSYNEQFF.

This clonotype appeared a few times. This sequence joins TRBV6-2 or TRBV6-3 and TRBJ2-5; the match to TRBD2 covers 11 bases. Germline CDR1 MNHEY, CDR2 SVGEGT. Trimming took 7 bases from V and 5 from J; bases not matched to a gene: 9. The CDR3 has 15 residues. CDR3 nucleotide sequence: TGTGCCAGCACCCTAACACTAGCGGGAGATGAGACCCAGTACTTC. It yields the protein CASTLTLAGDETQYF.

Only a few counts were recorded for this clonotype. V and J are TRBV9 and TRBJ2-5, with 8 bases lining up with TRBD1. In germline, CDR1 is SGDLS, CDR2 YYNGEE. This CDR3 has 14 amino acids. Losses at the gene ends were 3 bases for V and 10 bases for J; bases not matched to a gene: 11. The CDR3: CASSGTRQGASQYF. The CDR3 nucleotides read TGTGCCAGCAGCGGCACCAGGCAGGGGGCGAGCCAGTACTTC.

The genes are TRBV12-3 or TRBV12-4 and TRBJ2-3; D tentatively reads TRBD1 or TRBD2 (5 bases each). The CDR3 consists of 13 residues. Trimming took off 2 bases at V and 6 bases at J, with 9 bases between the two ends. The CDR3 loop reads CASSLPWGDTQYF. The DNA of the CDR3 is TGTGCCAGCAGTTTACCCTGGGGGGATACGCAGTATTTT.

J is TRBJ2-4 and V is TRBV5-4; possible D gene TRBD2, 6 bases. Germline assignment: CDR1 SGHNT and CDR2 YYREEE (reference sequence). The CDR3 covers 15 residues. V gave up 4 bases and J gave up 1 base, with 12 bases separating them. The CDR3, as DNA: TGTGCCAGCAGCCAATCTCGGGGGGCCAAAAACATTCAGTACTTC. Its protein is CASSQSRGAKNIQYF.

This chain links TRBV18 with TRBJ2-7; 11 nucleotides agree with TRBD2. CDR3 size: 14 residues. The V segment lost 4 bases and the J segment 7 bases; nucleotides outside the gene matches: 6. The germline gives CDR1 KGHSH, CDR2 LQKENI. The CDR3 is CASSQLAGANEQYF. DNA of the CDR3: TGTGCCAGCTCACAACTAGCGGGGGCCAATGAGCAGTACTTC.

The J gene is TRBJ1-1, the V gene TRBV7-9, with a weak D call TRBD1 (5 bases). V gave up 0 bases and J gave up 4 bases, with 18 bases separating them. Germline values: CDR1 SEHNR, CDR2 FQNEAQ (reference sequence). This CDR3 is built from 17 residues. CDR3 nucleotide sequence: TGTGCCAGCAGCTTAGCGTTGGGGCTTGACTTCAGCACTGAAGCTTTCTTT. It encodes CASSLALGLDFSTEAFF.

This clonotype was counted a few times. V usage is TRBV20-1 and J usage is TRBJ2-5, with TRBD2 matching over 10 bases. The CDR3 consists of 15 residues. With 0 bases clipped from V and 5 bases from J, the junction kept 6 bases outside the gene matches. Germline CDR1 and CDR2: DFQATT and SNEGSKA (reference sequence). CDR3 sequence reads: CSARDLAGDGETQYF. CDR3 nucleotide sequence: TGCAGTGCTAGAGATCTAGCGGGAGATGGGGAGACCCAGTACTTC.

This clonotype was detected a few times. The chain is built from TRBV29-1 and TRBJ1-2; no clear D. Germline CDR1 reads SQVTM; CDR2 reads ANQGSEA. The CDR3 runs 14 residues. Trimming cost V 1 base and J 1 base, with 10 bases left between them. DNA for the CDR3: TGCAGCGTTGAAGTCGTTAGTTTTAACTATGGCTACACCTTC. Translated: CSVEVVSFNYGYTF.

This clonotype has ten or more counts. The V and J genes are TRBV7-9 and TRBJ1-4; D not resolved. Germline V CDR1 and CDR2: SEHNR, FQNEAQ (reference sequence). The V end was cut by 0 bases, the J end by 6 bases, with 2 bases between. This CDR3 contains 12 residues. This CDR3 is CASSLADEKLFF. CDR3 sequence (DNA): TGTGCCAGCAGCTTAGCGGATGAAAAACTGTTTTTT.

This clonotype appeared a few times. This could be a read error, since a much larger clone is one nucleotide away. The chain links TRBV21-1 to TRBJ2-7; the D call TRBD1 from the table was never checked on the DNA. TRBV21-1 is labeled a pseudogene. The CDR3 sequence is 15 residues long. The CDR3 bases are TGTGCCAGCAGCAACCGGGACAGGGACTACAATGAGCAGTACTTC. Encoded protein: CASSNRDRDYNEQYF.

The chain uses TRBV21-1 and TRBJ2-4; the DNA was not used to check the table's D call, TRBD1. TRBV21-1 is flagged as a pseudogene. This CDR3 spans 18 amino acids. The CDR3 loop reads CASSKSRHRGGGKNIQYF. The CDR3 region has the DNA TGTGCCAGCAGCAAGAGTCGCCACCGTGGGGGGGGGAAAAACATTCAGTACTTC.

The gene calls are TRBV11-2 and TRBJ1-1; the match to TRBD1 covers 7 bases. Unmatched junction bases numbered 7, after V lost 4 bases and J lost 5 bases. Germline V gene sequence: CDR1 SGHAT, CDR2 FQNNGV. The length of the CDR3 is 14 residues. CDR3 sequence reads: CASSWGQRGTEAFF. CDR3 in DNA: TGTGCCAGCAGCTGGGGACAGCGGGGGACTGAAGCTTTCTTT.

The rearrangement links TRBV20-1 to TRBJ2-7; D is ambiguous. Trimming shortened V by 1 base and J by 1 base, and 8 bases separated the two germline ends. The germline gives CDR1 DFQATT, CDR2 SNEGSKA (reference sequence). The CDR3 runs to 13 residues. This CDR3 is CSARGERSYEQYF. The CDR3 bases are TGCAGTGCTAGAGGAGAGAGATCCTACGAGCAGTACTTC.

In its sample, this clonotype was seen many times. The rearrangement joins TRBV15 to TRBJ2-5, with 10 bases matching TRBD2. Trimming took 2 bases from V and 11 from J; bases not matched to a gene: 14. This CDR3 has 16 residues. Germline V gene data show CDR1 as LNHNV and CDR2 as YYDKDF (reference sequence). The CDR3 sequence: CATSRTGLAPNNEQYF. CDR3 nucleotide sequence: TGTGCCACCAGCAGAACGGGACTAGCGCCCAACAATGAGCAGTACTTC.

This clonotype was found a few times. This chain connects TRBV20-1 to TRBJ1-5; D perhaps matches TRBD1 (6 bases). The CDR3 sequence is 15 residues long. Germline V gene data show CDR1 as DFQATT and CDR2 as SNEGSKA (reference sequence). Trimming removed 7 bases from V and 7 bases from J, with 23 bases in between. The CDR3 protein is CSGSFPGGLGQPQHF. CDR3 nucleotide sequence: TGCAGTGGGTCCTTCCCCGGGGGGCTAGGGCAGCCCCAGCATTTT.

This clonotype was seen only a few times. This chain links TRBV9 with TRBJ2-3; 14 bases match TRBD2. Germline V gene data show CDR1 as SGDLS and CDR2 as YYNGEE. With V trimmed by 3 bases and J by 5 bases, 8 bases remained unmatched. There are 17 residues in the CDR3. The CDR3 coding sequence is TGTGCCAGCAGCGACCCGGGACTAGCGGGAGCTGTAGATACGCAGTATTTT. It specifies CASSDPGLAGAVDTQYF.

This chain uses TRBV20-1 with TRBJ1-1; no clear D. The V gene's germline CDR1 is DFQATT and CDR2 SNEGSKA (reference sequence). The CDR3 runs 11 residues. V lost 2 bases to trimming and J lost 4 bases, with 5 bases between them. The CDR3 spells CSARSPTEAFF. Here the CDR3 DNA reads TGCAGTGCTAGAAGTCCCACTGAAGCTTTCTTT.

The chain carries TRBV7-9 and TRBJ2-5; 7 nucleotides align to TRBD1. V was pared by 5 bases and J by 2 bases, with 11 bases of the junction left unmatched. The CDR3 is 16 amino acids. The germline V gene encodes CDR1 SEHNR and CDR2 FQNEAQ (reference sequence). CDR3 protein: CASSPSRTGPQETQYF. The CDR3, as DNA: TGTGCCAGCAGCCCATCAAGGACAGGCCCTCAAGAGACCCAGTACTTC. The entire variable domain, with the rest obtained from reference TRBV7-9 and TRBJ2-5, is as follows: DTGVSQNPRHKITKRGQNVTFRCDPISEHNRLYWYRQTLGQGPEFLTYFQNEAQLEKSRLLSDRFSAERPKGSFSTLEIQRTEQGDSAMYLCASSPSRTGPQETQYFGPGTRLLVL.

This clonotype was seen a few times. The chain is built from TRBV9 and TRBJ1-2, with a tentative D call TRBD1 (6 bases). The germline V and J ends were trimmed by 0 bases and 10 bases, with 13 bases remaining between them. Per the germline V gene, CDR1 is SGDLS and CDR2 is YYNGEE. This CDR3 is built from 13 residues. Written as DNA, the CDR3 is TGTGCCAGCAGCGTAGGGCAGGGGAAGGTCTACACCTTC. Amino acid sequence: CASSVGQGKVYTF. Based on the CDR3 plus reference TRBV9 and TRBJ1-2, the full variable domain is DSGVTQTPKHLITATGQRVTLRCSPRSGDLSVYWYQQSLDQGLQFLIQYYNGEERAKGNILERFSAQQFPDLHSELNLSSLELGDSALYFCASSVGQGKVYTFGSGTRLTVV.